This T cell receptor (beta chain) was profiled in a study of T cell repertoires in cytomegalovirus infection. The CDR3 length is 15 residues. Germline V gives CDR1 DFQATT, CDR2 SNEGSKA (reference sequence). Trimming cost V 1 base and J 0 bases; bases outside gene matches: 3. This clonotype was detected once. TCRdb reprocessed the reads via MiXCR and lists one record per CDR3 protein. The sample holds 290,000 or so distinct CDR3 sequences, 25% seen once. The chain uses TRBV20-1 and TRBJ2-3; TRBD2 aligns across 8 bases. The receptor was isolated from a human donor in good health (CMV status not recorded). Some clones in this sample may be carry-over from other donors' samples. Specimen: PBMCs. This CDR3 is CSARGGGRSTDTQYF. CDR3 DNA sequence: TGCAGTGCTAGAGGGGGCGGGAGGAGCACAGATACGCAGTATTTT.